A few counts support the clone carrying this T cell receptor beta chain. This record comes from a study of cytomegalovirus exposure and HLA in healthy donors. Per germline, CDR1 PRHDT and CDR2 FYEKMQ (reference sequence). Trimming stripped 3 bases from V and 4 bases from J, with 12 bases between. CDR3 length equals 15 residues. 60 Vbeta and 13 Jbeta primers were used in PCR. This table comes from immunoSEQ multiplex PCR, and its TCRdb copy is limited to in-frame clones, with some not included. The data show about 270,000 clones, roughly two thirds seen once. This chain connects TRBV13 to TRBJ2-2, with a possible D match to TRBD2 (5 bases). The sequenced sample consisted of PBMCs. The clonotype comes from a female donor in good health and CMV-seronegative. The CDR3 is CASSLTPRGTGELFF. CDR3 nucleotide sequence: TGTGCCAGCAGCTTGACTCCTCGGGGCACCGGGGAGCTGTTTTTT. The full variable domain, completed using reference TRBV13 and TRBJ2-2, is AAGVIQSPRHLIKEKRETATLKCYPIPRHDTVYWYQQGPGQDPQFLISFYEKMQSDKGSIPDRFSAQQFSDYHSELNMSSLELGDSALYFCASSLTPRGTGELFFGEGSRLTVL.